Ten or more counts support the clone carrying this T cell receptor (beta chain). This sample's TCRbeta library carried unique molecular identifier barcodes. TCRdb reanalysed the PCR reads using MiXCR and keeps one entry per CDR3 protein. The repertoire has about 230,000 distinct CDR3 sequences, approximately 9.7% of them found once; the top ten carry over 4.5%. This CDR3 is 16 amino acids long. The V gene's germline CDR1 is SGHRS and CDR2 YFSETQ. Trimming took 0 bases from V and 7 from J, leaving 19 bases between them. The source of the sample is a study of T-cell reconstitution after alpha-beta-depleted transplantation in children.

The chain uses TRBV5-1 and TRBJ1-1; tentative D call: TRBD1 (5 bases). The material sequenced was PBMCs from the stem cell graft donor, taken from the stem cell graft. The receptor's source is a human donor who donated a stem cell graft to a child with SCID. The CDR3 loop reads CASSLGARAATLEAFF. The DNA of the CDR3 is TGCGCCAGCAGCTTGGGGGCCAGGGCCGCTACACTTGAAGCTTTCTTT.